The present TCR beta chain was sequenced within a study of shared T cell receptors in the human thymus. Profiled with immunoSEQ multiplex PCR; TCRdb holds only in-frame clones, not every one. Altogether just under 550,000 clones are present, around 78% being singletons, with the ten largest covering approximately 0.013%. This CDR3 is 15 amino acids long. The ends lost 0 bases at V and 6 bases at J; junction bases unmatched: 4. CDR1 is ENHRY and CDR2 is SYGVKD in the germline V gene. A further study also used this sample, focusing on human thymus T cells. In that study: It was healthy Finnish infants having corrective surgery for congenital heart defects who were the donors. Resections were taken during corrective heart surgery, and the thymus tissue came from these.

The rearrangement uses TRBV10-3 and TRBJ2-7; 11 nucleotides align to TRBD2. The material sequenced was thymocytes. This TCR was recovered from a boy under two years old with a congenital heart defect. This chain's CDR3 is CAISESIAGGSEQYF. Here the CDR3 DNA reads TGTGCCATCAGTGAGTCTATAGCGGGAGGGTCCGAGCAGTACTTC.